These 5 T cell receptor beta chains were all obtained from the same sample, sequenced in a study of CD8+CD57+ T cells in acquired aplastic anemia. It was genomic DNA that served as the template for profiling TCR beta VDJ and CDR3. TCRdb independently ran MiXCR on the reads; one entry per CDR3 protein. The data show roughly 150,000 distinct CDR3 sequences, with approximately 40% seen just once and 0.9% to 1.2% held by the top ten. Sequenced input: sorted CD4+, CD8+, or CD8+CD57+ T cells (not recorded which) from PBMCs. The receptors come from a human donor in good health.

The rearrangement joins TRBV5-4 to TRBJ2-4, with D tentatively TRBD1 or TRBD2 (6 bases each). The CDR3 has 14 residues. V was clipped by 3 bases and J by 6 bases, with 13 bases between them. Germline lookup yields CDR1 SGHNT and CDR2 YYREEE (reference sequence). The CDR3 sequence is CASSSQGGINIQYF. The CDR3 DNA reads TGTGCCAGCAGCTCTCAAGGGGGGATAAACATTCAGTACTTC.

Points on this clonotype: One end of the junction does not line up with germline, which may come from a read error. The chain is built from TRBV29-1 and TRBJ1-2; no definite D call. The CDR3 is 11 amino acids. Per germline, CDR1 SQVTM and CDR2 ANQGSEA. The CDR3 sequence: CGVAPEEGYIF. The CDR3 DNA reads TGCGGCGTTGCTCCGGAGGAGGGCTACATCTTC.

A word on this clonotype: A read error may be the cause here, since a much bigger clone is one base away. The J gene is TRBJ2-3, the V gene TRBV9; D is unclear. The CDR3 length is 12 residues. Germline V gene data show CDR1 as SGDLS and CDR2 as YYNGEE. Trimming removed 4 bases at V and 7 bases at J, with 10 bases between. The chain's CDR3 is CASSTGLNTQYF. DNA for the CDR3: TGTGCCAGCAGCACCGGCCTAAATACGCAGTATTTT.

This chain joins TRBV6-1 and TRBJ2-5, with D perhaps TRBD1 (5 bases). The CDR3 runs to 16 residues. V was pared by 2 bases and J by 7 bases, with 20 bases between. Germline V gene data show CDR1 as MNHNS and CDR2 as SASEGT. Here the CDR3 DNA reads TGTGCCAGCAGTGAATTAGGTTGGGGCCAGGCACGGACCCAGTACTTC. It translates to CASSELGWGQARTQYF.

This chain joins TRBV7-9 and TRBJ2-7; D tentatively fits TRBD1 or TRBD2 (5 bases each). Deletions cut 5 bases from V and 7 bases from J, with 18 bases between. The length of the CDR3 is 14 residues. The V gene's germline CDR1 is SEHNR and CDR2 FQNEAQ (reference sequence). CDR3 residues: CASSPRGGEREQYF. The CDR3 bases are TGTGCCAGCAGCCCACGGGGCGGCGAAAGGGAGCAGTACTTC.